The 27 T cell receptor beta chains listed next were all sequenced from one sample in a study of post-analysis software for immune sequencing data. Their recognized antigens are unknown. Every TCR beta cDNA library bore unique molecular identifiers. TCRdb re-derived calls from the PCR reads in MiXCR, one entry per CDR3 protein. This table holds about half a million distinct CDR3 sequences, around a third found once. Points from the study as a whole: The study found TRBV5-6, TRBV5-1 and TRBV20-1 among about five TRBV segments more frequent in patients than controls.

The sequencing input was blood. The receptors were gathered from a girl aged 2 to 17 with multiple sclerosis.

This clonotype was counted only a few times. A junction boundary mismatches the germline segment, possibly from a read error. This chain joins TRBV7-8 and TRBJ1-1; 9 bases map to TRBD1. Germline V gives CDR1 SGHVS, CDR2 FQNEAQ. There are 15 residues in the CDR3. The CDR3 here is CAGSRGQGTSTEAFF. CDR3 coding DNA: TGTGCCGGCAGCCGAGGACAGGGGACATCCACTGAAGCTTTCTTT.

The chain links TRBV7-8 to TRBJ2-5; 10 bases are shared with TRBD2. This CDR3 has 17 amino acids. From germline, CDR1 is SGHVS and CDR2 FQNEAQ. V shed 4 bases, J shed 1 base, and the junction held 9 bases outside the gene matches. Here the CDR3 DNA reads TGTGCCAGCAGCTCCTCTATTAGCGGGGGGATCCAAGAGACCCAGTACTTC. Translating it yields CASSSSISGGIQETQYF.

The chain uses TRBV20-1 and TRBJ1-2; D is possibly TRBD1 (5 bases). Trimming stripped 6 bases from V and 0 bases from J, with 17 bases between. Looked up from germline, CDR1 is DFQATT and CDR2 is SNEGSKA (reference sequence). CDR3 length: 15 residues. DNA of the CDR3: TGCAGTGCCCAGAAGGGGTCCGATGCTAACTATGGCTACACCTTC. Its protein product is CSAQKGSDANYGYTF.

The chain combines TRBV3-1 with TRBJ1-2; D perhaps matches TRBD1 (5 bases). The V gene's germline CDR1 is LGHDT and CDR2 YNNKEL (reference sequence). Trimming shortened V by 4 bases and J by 0 bases, and 12 bases separated the two germline ends. This CDR3 has 15 amino acids. The CDR3 protein is CASSPARTTNYGYTF. The CDR3 coding sequence is TGTGCCAGCAGCCCAGCCCGGACAACTAACTATGGCTACACCTTC. Together with reference TRBV3-1 and TRBJ1-2, the CDR3 gives the full variable domain: DTAVSQTPKYLVTQMGNDKSIKCEQNLGHDTMYWYKQDSKKFLKIMFSYNNKELIINETVPNRFSPKSPDKAHLNLHINSLELGDSAVYFCASSPARTTNYGYTFGSGTRLTVV.

The chain combines TRBV28 with TRBJ2-3; D not certain. The CDR3 extends over 14 amino acids. The V end lost 6 bases, the J end lost 1 base, and 11 bases lay between the germline ends. CDR1 and CDR2 (germline): MDHEN, SYDVKM. In nucleotides, the CDR3 is TGTGCCAGCAGGCTGGGCACAGGCACAGATACGCAGTATTTT. Translation gives CASRLGTGTDTQYF.

This clonotype has just a few counts. J is TRBJ1-1 and V is TRBV6-1; D unclear. The length of the CDR3 is 13 residues. Between the trimmed V and J ends, which lost 0 bases and 8 bases, there was a span of 10 bases. The germline CDR1 and CDR2 sequences are MNHNS and SASEGT. In DNA form, the CDR3 reads TGTGCCAGCAGTGAAGCGCTCCAGTTGGAAGCTTTCTTT. Encoded protein: CASSEALQLEAFF.

The chain couples TRBV7-9 to TRBJ2-7, with TRBD1 matching 7 bases. Germline values: CDR1 SEHNR, CDR2 FQNEAQ (reference sequence). V was pared by 5 bases and J by 3 bases, with 7 bases of the junction left unmatched. This CDR3 spans 14 amino acids. The CDR3 protein is CASSLPGQFYEQYF. The CDR3 nucleotides are TGTGCCAGCAGCCTCCCGGGACAGTTCTACGAGCAGTACTTC.

This sequence joins TRBV4-2 and TRBJ2-7; D may correspond to TRBD1 or TRBD2 (5 bases each). Trimming removed 5 bases from V and 2 bases from J, with 16 bases in between. Germline CDR1 is LGHNA and CDR2 is YNFKEQ. The CDR3 has 15 residues. CDR3 in DNA: TGTGCCAGCAGCTCTGCCGGGACGGCGACCTACGAGCAGTACTTC. Translated: CASSSAGTATYEQYF.

This clonotype was detected only a few times. The chain employs TRBV15 and TRBJ2-3; weak D call: TRBD2 (6 bases). The germline V gene has CDR1 LNHNV and CDR2 YYDKDF (reference sequence). This CDR3 spans 13 amino acids. Trimming stripped 3 bases from V and 6 bases from J, with 10 bases between. In nucleotides, the CDR3 is TGTGCCACCAGCAGGAATCGGGGGGATACGCAGTATTTT. It encodes CATSRNRGDTQYF.

V gene TRBV25-1 combines with J gene TRBJ2-1; D is possibly TRBD1 or TRBD2 (5 bases each). CDR3 size: 15 residues. The germline V and J ends were trimmed by 1 base and 5 bases, with 12 bases remaining between them. Per the germline V gene, CDR1 is MGHDK and CDR2 is SYGVNS. Here the CDR3 reads CASSESLGPNNEQFF. The DNA of the CDR3 is TGTGCCAGCAGTGAATCCCTGGGACCAAACAATGAGCAGTTCTTC. Using reference TRBV25-1 and TRBJ2-1 for the parts outside the CDR3, the full variable domain is EADIYQTPRYLVIGTGKKITLECSQTMGHDKMYWYQQDPGMELHLIHYSYGVNSTEKGDLSSESTVSRIRTEHFPLTLESARPSHTSQYLCASSESLGPNNEQFFGPGTRLTVL.

The CDR3 is CASSYARGSYNEQFF. The DNA for the CDR3 is TGTGCCAGCAGTTACGCCCGGGGCTCCTACAATGAGCAGTTCTTC. The chain links TRBV6-2 or TRBV6-3 to TRBJ2-1; maybe TRBD2 (5 bases). The CDR3 is 15 amino acids. Germline values: CDR1 MNHEY, CDR2 SVGEGT. V shed 2 bases and J shed 0 bases, with 8 bases lying between them.

This clonotype occurred a few times. The V gene is TRBV3-1, the J gene TRBJ2-7; D ambiguous. The CDR3 runs to 13 residues. Germline CDR1 reads LGHDT; CDR2 reads YNNKEL (reference sequence). Trimming pared 0 bases from V and 4 bases from J, leaving 7 bases between. The chain's CDR3 is CASSQDPPYEQYF. The CDR3 region has the DNA TGTGCCAGCAGCCAAGATCCGCCATACGAGCAGTACTTC.

This chain links TRBV20-1 with TRBJ1-2, with no clear D. CDR1 is DFQATT and CDR2 is SNEGSKA in the germline V gene (reference sequence). The CDR3 sequence is 14 residues long. V dropped 3 bases and J dropped 8 bases, with 19 bases sitting between them. The CDR3 loop reads CSARADPLPGGYTF. In DNA, the CDR3 is TGCAGTGCTAGGGCGGACCCGCTGCCGGGAGGCTACACCTTC.

The chain carries TRBV20-1 and TRBJ2-1; D is undetermined. The length of the CDR3 is 16 residues. Trimming left V 0 bases short and J 0 bases short, with 12 bases between. From germline, CDR1 is DFQATT and CDR2 SNEGSKA (reference sequence). CDR3 amino acids: CSARDTQTSSYNEQFF. The CDR3 nucleotides read TGCAGTGCTAGAGATACACAGACTTCCTCCTACAATGAGCAGTTCTTC.

This chain links TRBV12-3 or TRBV12-4 with TRBJ2-5; D not resolved. The tail of the sequence fits TRBJ2-4 better, so the J call may be wrong. CDR3 length: 15 amino acids. CDR3: CASSLSSLGKNIQYF. CDR3 sequence (DNA): TGTGCCAGCAGTCTATCTTCCTTGGGCAAAAACATTCAGTACTTC.

J is TRBJ2-1 and V is TRBV20-1, with D possibly being TRBD2 (6 bases). Trimming removed 0 bases at V and 10 bases at J, with 13 bases between. Germline lookup yields CDR1 DFQATT and CDR2 SNEGSKA (reference sequence). The CDR3 spans 13 residues. The CDR3 here is CSARDLRAGEQFF. CDR3 nucleotide sequence: TGCAGTGCTAGAGATCTGAGGGCGGGGGAGCAGTTCTTC.

The chain joins TRBV28 to TRBJ2-7, with D perhaps matching TRBD2 (5 bases). The germline V gene has CDR1 MDHEN and CDR2 SYDVKM. V gave up 2 bases and J gave up 3 bases, with 14 bases separating them. This CDR3 has 15 residues. The CDR3, as DNA: TGTGCCAGCAGTTTAGATGTCGGACTCGGCTACGAGCAGTACTTC. Amino acids: CASSLDVGLGYEQYF.

This clonotype was observed a handful of times. The V call is TRBV29-1, the J call TRBJ2-7; TRBD2 is a possible D gene (5 bases). V was cut by 4 bases and J by 0 bases, with 10 bases left in between. The CDR3 runs to 13 residues. Per the germline V gene, CDR1 is SQVTM and CDR2 is ANQGSEA. CDR3 amino acids: CSVGSGSSYEQYF. CDR3 bases: TGCAGCGTTGGTTCGGGGTCCTCCTACGAGCAGTACTTC.

For this clonotype: This clone may be a read error of a much larger clone one base away. The chain links TRBV6-1 to TRBJ2-7; 9 nucleotides match TRBD1. The length of the CDR3 is 14 residues. Germline CDR1 and CDR2: MNHNS and SASEGT. CDR3 nucleotide sequence: TGTACCAGCGAAAACTCCGGGACAGGGTTCGAGCAGTACTTC. Translating it yields CTSENSGTGFEQYF.

This clonotype was recorded a few times. Written as DNA, the CDR3 is TGCAGTGCGAGAACCCCAGCGGGGGCAAACAATGAGCAGTTCTTC. It encodes CSARTPAGANNEQFF. This rearrangement joins TRBV20-1 to TRBJ2-1; 8 nucleotides line up with TRBD2. Losses at the gene ends were 6 bases for V and 5 bases for J; bases not matched to a gene: 12. The germline V gene has CDR1 DFQATT and CDR2 SNEGSKA (reference sequence). The CDR3 covers 15 residues.

V gene TRBV3-1 combines with J gene TRBJ2-5; D is perhaps TRBD2 (5 bases). CDR1 and CDR2 (germline): LGHDT, YNNKEL (reference sequence). Trimming took off 2 bases at V and 4 bases at J, with 14 bases between the two ends. The CDR3 consists of 15 residues. CDR3: CASSQPPGLGETQYF. The CDR3 region has the DNA TGTGCCAGCAGCCAACCTCCGGGGTTAGGAGAGACCCAGTACTTC.

The chain couples TRBV5-1 to TRBJ2-5; D remains ambiguous. Germline V CDR1 and CDR2: SGHRS, YFSETQ. The V and J ends lost 3 bases and 1 base respectively, with 10 bases between them. There are 14 residues in the CDR3. CDR3 in amino acids: CASSSGRTQETQYF. The CDR3 DNA sequence: TGCGCCAGCAGCTCCGGACGGACCCAAGAGACCCAGTACTTC.

The chain carries TRBV6-5 and TRBJ2-3, with 8 bases that match TRBD2. The CDR3 length is 15 residues. Germline V gives CDR1 MNHEY, CDR2 SVGAGI. V was pared by 6 bases and J by 3 bases, with 8 bases of the junction left unmatched. The CDR3 region has the DNA TGTGCCAGCAGGACCGGGACTAGGGAGACAGATACGCAGTATTTT. Protein: CASRTGTRETDTQYF.

This clonotype appeared a few times. The genes are TRBV20-1 and TRBJ2-7; D unresolved. Germline CDR1 DFQATT, CDR2 SNEGSKA (reference sequence). The CDR3 length is 13 residues. Trimming removed 5 bases from V and 4 bases from J, with 15 bases in between. The CDR3 reads CSAVDPGRYEQYF. The DNA for the CDR3 is TGCAGTGCTGTAGACCCTGGACGGTACGAGCAGTACTTC.

The chain employs TRBV6-5 and TRBJ1-2; 11 nucleotides align to TRBD1. CDR3 size: 13 residues. Germline V gives CDR1 MNHEY, CDR2 SVGAGI. Trimming at V came to 6 bases and at J to 8 bases, leaving 5 bases not matched to a gene. The chain's CDR3 is CASSRTGGRGYTF. In DNA, the CDR3 is TGTGCCAGCAGCCGGACAGGGGGCAGAGGCTACACCTTC.

The chain joins TRBV5-1 to TRBJ2-7, with 7 bases identical to TRBD1. The CDR3 is made up of 14 amino acids. V lost 4 bases to trimming and J lost 5 bases; unmatched junction nucleotides: 9. Germline V CDR1 and CDR2: SGHRS, YFSETQ. The CDR3 here is CASSVERGQDEQYF. As DNA, the CDR3 is TGCGCCAGCAGCGTGGAGAGGGGGCAAGACGAGCAGTACTTC.

The genes are TRBV7-9 and TRBJ2-1; no clear D. The V gene lost 1 base and the J gene lost 0 bases, with 22 bases spanning the gap. Germline V CDR1 and CDR2: SEHNR, FQNEAQ (reference sequence). This CDR3 spans 20 amino acids. CDR3 amino acids: CASSLGLGRNKKSSYNEQFF. CDR3 nucleotides: TGTGCCAGCAGCTTAGGTTTGGGCAGAAACAAAAAAAGCTCCTACAATGAGCAGTTCTTC.